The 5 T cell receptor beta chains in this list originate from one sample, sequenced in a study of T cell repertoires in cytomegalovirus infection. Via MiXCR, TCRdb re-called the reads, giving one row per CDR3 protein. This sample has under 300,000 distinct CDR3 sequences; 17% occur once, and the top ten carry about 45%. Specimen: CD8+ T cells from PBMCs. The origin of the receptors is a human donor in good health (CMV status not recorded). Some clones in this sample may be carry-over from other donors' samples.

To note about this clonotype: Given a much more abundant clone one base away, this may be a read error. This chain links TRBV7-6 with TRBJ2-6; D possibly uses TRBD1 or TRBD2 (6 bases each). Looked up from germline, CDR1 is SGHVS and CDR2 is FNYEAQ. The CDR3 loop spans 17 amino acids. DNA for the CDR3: TGTACCAGCAGCGGCGGGACACAAGTCTCTGGGGCCAACGTCCTGACTTTC. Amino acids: CTSSGGTQVSGANVLTF.

In nucleotides, the CDR3 is TGCAGCGTCCGCGGACGGACGAACACCGGGGAGCTGTTTTTT. Protein sequence: CSVRGRTNTGELFF. The chain is built from TRBV29-1 and TRBJ2-2; unclear D gene. The germline V and J ends were trimmed by 6 bases and 0 bases, with 11 bases remaining between them. The CDR3 runs to 14 residues. The germline gives CDR1 SQVTM, CDR2 ANQGSEA.

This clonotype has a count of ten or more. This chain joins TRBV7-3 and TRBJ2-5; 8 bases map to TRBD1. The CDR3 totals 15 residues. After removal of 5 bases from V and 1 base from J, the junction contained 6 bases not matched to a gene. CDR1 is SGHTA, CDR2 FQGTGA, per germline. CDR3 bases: TGTGCCAGCAGCCGTGACAGGGGAGTCCAAGAGACCCAGTACTTC. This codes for CASSRDRGVQETQYF.

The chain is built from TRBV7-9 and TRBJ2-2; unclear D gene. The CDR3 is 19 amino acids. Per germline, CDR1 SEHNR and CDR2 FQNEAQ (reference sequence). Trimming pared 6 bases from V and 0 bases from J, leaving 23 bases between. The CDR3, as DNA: TGTGCCAGCAGATCCCCCGTAATTCTAGGCGAATCGAACACCGGGGAGCTGTTTTTT. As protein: CASRSPVILGESNTGELFF.

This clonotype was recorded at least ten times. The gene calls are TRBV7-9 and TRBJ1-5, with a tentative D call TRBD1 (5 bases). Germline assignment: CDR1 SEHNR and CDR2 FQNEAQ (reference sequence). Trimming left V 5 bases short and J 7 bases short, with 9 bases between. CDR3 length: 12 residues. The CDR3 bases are TGTGCCAGCAGCCAAGAGGGGCAGCCCCAGCATTTT. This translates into CASSQEGQPQHF.